This T cell receptor beta chain was identified during a study of cytotoxic CD8 clonotypes in ibrutinib-treated CLL (dated by TCRdb to the early 2020s). Study-level background: In this cohort, around 14 patients were treatment-naive and ten to eleven were relapsed/refractory, while roughly 17 had unmutated IGHV. Response samples were obtained after a median of around eleven months of treatment, with a range of about 6 to 36 months. An average of roughly 270,000 productive templates and some 100,000 productive rearrangements was obtained per sample. Patients were still on ibrutinib when every remission and progressive disease sample was collected. Longitudinal samples were obtainable from about 30% of the roughly 90 participants in the trial. Responses were partial in around 25 patients and complete in 2; after median around 68 months follow-up, 14 stayed in remission and approximately 12 progressed. Cryopreserved peripheral blood mononuclear cells were obtained prior to treatment, at the time of response, and at either disease progression or sustained remission. Beyond this particular receptor, the publication reports: An increase in clonality was observed at ibrutinib response, with clonality remaining stable during sustained remission and falling back toward baseline at progression. Sampling times were not matched between patients in sustained remission and patients whose disease was progressing, and lymph node repertoires were not examined. Public clonotypes were rare and either shrank or stayed stable during treatment, and the rise in clonality at ibrutinib response reflected expansion of private clonotypes. At baseline, clonality was higher than in age-matched healthy donors and showed a strong correlation with circulating CD8+ T-cell counts.

There are 18 amino acids in the CDR3, from cysteine to phenylalanine inclusive. Solely the CDR3 DNA is kept, with 54 bases framed from the first base. The V end gives up 0 bases and the J end 7 bases, leaving 8 bases in the junction not matched to a gene. The germline V gene provides CDR1 SNHLY and CDR2 FYNNEI. As regards this clone: The antigen it recognizes is unknown. No much larger clone is present one base from it, and per-base qualities are unavailable.

On a MiSeq, deep resolution sequencing aimed for a depth between 1 in 1 million and 1 in 200,000 T cells, with each clonotype covered approximately 9.2x on average. The immunoSEQ hsTCRB Kit was used to generate TCR beta libraries. For the original study's pipeline: Data were analyzed with ImmunoSEQ Data Assistant and ImmunoSEQ Analyzer, with V, D and J genes assigned per IMGT definitions. Clonality, with values ranging from 0 to 1, was calculated as one minus the normalized Shannon entropy of productive rearrangement frequencies. Only overrepresented clonotypes making up at least 0.05% of the repertoire of each patient were included in the public clonotype analysis. Repertoires from roughly 13 age-matched healthy donors in immuneACCESS were used as clonality controls. The source is immuneACCESS, and TCRdb retained only in-frame sequences with V and J called. Part of the clones is not carried over; for the studies checked, unresolved V genes explain less than half of this, and the remainder is unexplained. V and J calls and clone size are as listed in that table; D and trimming were resolved from the DNA. This sample holds about 97,000 clones; almost 80% were observed only once. The ten largest clones add up to 32% of the sample.

Reading the label with the study, this specimen's time point is: about a year on ibrutinib. For TCR beta library preparation, about 2 micrograms of genomic DNA were isolated from cryopreserved PBMCs. High-throughput TCR beta sequencing was performed on longitudinal blood samples from CLL patients receiving ibrutinib monotherapy. Patients were enrolled in a phase 2 open-label single-center ibrutinib monotherapy trial. The V and J genes are TRBV2 and TRBJ1-6, and 11 bases in between align with TRBD1. This specimen was PBMCs, taken after 12 months of ibrutinib treatment. This TCR derives from a human donor with chronic lymphocytic leukemia. CDR3 loop: CASSEAGGQGAWNSPLHF. The DNA is as follows: TGTGCCAGCAGTGAAGCTGGAGGACAGGGGGCTTGGAATTCACCCCTCCACTTT.